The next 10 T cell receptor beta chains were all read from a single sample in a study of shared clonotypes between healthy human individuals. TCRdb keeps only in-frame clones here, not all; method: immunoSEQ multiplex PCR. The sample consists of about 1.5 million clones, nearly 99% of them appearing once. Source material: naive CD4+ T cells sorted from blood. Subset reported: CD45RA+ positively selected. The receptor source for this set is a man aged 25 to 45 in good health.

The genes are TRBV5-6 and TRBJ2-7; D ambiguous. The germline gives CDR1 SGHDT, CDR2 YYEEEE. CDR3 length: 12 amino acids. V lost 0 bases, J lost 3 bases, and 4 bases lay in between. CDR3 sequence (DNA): TGTGCCAGCAGCTTGGACCTCTACGAGCAGTACTTC. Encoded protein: CASSLDLYEQYF. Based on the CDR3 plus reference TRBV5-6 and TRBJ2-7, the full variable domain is DAGVTQSPTHLIKTRGQQVTLRCSPKSGHDTVSWYQQALGQGPQFIFQYYEEEERQRGNFPDRFSGHQFPNYSSELNVNALLLGDSALYLCASSLDLYEQYFGPGTRLTVT.

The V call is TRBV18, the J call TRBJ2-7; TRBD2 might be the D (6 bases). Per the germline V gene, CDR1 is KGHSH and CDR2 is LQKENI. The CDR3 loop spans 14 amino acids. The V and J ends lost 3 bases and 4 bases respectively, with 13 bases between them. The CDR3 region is CASSPGASEYEQYF. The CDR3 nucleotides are TGTGCCAGCTCACCTGGGGCTAGCGAGTACGAGCAGTACTTC.

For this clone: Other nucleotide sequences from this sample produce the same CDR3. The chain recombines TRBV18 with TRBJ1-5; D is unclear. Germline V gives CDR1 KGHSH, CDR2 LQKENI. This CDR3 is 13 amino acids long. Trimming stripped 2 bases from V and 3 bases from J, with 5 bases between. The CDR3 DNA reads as TGTGCCAGCTCACCAGGGTTCAATCAGCCCCAGCATTTT. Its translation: CASSPGFNQPQHF.

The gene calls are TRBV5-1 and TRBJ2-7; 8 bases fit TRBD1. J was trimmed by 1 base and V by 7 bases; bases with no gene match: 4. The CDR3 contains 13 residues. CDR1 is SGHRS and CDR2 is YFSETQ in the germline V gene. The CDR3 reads CASGRQGSYEQYF. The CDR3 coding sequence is TGCGCCAGCGGTCGACAGGGGTCCTACGAGCAGTACTTC.

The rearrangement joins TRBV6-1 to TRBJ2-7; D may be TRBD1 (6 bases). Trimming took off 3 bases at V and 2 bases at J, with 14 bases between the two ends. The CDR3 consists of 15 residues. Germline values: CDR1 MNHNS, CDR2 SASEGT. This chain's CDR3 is CASSDSGTPTYEQYF. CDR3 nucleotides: TGTGCCAGCAGTGACTCCGGGACACCTACCTACGAGCAGTACTTC.

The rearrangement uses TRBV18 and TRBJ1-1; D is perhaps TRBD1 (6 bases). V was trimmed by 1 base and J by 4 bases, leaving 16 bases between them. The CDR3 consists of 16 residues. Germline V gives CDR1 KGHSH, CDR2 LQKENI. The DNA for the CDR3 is TGTGCCAGCTCACCACTATGGACAGAATTCCGCACTGAAGCTTTCTTT. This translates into CASSPLWTEFRTEAFF.

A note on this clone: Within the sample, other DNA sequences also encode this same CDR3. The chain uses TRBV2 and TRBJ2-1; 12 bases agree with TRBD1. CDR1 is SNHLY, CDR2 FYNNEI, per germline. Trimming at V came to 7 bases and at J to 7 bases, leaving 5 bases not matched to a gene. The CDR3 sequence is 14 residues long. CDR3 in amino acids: CASTRDRGLNEQFF. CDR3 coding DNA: TGTGCCAGCACCCGGGACAGGGGGCTAAATGAGCAGTTCTTC. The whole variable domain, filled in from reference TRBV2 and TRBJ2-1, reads EPEVTQTPSHQVTQMGQEVILRCVPISNHLYFYWYRQILGQKVEFLVSFYNNEISEKSEIFDDQFSVERPDGSNFTLKIRSTKLEDSAMYFCASTRDRGLNEQFFGPGTRLTVL.

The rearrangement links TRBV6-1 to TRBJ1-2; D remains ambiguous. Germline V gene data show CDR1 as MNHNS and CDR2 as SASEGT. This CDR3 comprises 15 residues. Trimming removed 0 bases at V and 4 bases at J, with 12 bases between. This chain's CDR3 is CASSEAIAGFYGYTF. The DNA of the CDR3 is TGTGCCAGCAGTGAAGCGATCGCGGGGTTCTATGGCTACACCTTC.

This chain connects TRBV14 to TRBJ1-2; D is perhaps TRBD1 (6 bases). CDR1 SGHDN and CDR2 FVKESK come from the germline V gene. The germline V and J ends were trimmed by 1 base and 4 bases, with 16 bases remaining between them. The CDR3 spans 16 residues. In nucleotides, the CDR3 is TGTGCCAGCAGCCAAGCCCGAGGGGGTGGTGGCTATGGCTACACCTTC. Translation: CASSQARGGGGYGYTF.

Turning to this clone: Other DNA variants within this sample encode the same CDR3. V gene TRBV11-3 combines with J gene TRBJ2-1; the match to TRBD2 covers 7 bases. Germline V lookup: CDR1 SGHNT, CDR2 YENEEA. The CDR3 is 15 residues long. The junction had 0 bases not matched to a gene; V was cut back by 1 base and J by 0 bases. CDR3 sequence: CASSLGGSSYNEQFF. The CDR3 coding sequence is TGTGCCAGCAGCTTAGGCGGGAGCTCCTACAATGAGCAGTTCTTC.